The clone carrying this T cell receptor beta chain was counted a single time. The germline V gene has CDR1 SEHNR and CDR2 FQNEAQ (reference sequence). The CDR3 contains 19 residues. Trimming removed 2 bases from V and 0 bases from J; junction bases left unmatched: 14. This table comes from immunoSEQ multiplex PCR, and its TCRdb copy is limited to in-frame clones, with some not included. Of 35,000 to 55,000 clones listed, around 90% were seen once; the top ten hold around 5.6%. This record belongs to a study of T cell changes during pregnancy in multiple sclerosis. This chain connects TRBV7-9 to TRBJ2-7, with 9 bases identical to TRBD1. The sequence came from a female donor in good health, enrolled as a control in a pregnancy study. The source material was CD8+ T cells from peripheral blood mononuclear cells, sampled after pregnancy. CDR3 bases: TGTGCCAGCAGCTTATTAGGTACGGGGACAGGGCTTAACTCCTACGAGCAGTACTTC. Translation gives CASSLLGTGTGLNSYEQYF. Complete variable domain (other parts from reference TRBV7-9 and TRBJ2-7): DTGVSQNPRHKITKRGQNVTFRCDPISEHNRLYWYRQTLGQGPEFLTYFQNEAQLEKSRLLSDRFSAERPKGSFSTLEIQRTEQGDSAMYLCASSLLGTGTGLNSYEQYFGPGTRLTVT.